This T cell receptor beta chain was sequenced for a study of OX40 agonist ivuxolimab in advanced cancers. Study details: Previous treatment with anti-PD-1, anti-PD-L1 or anti-CTLA-4 therapy was allowed; more than 35% had received some.

Sequencing used immunoSEQ multiplex PCR; TCRdb keeps in-frame clones, though not all of them. The sample holds 80,000 or so clones, approximately 86% seen once. V lost 2 bases and J 0 bases, leaving 8 bases between the germline ends. Germline CDR1 is SGHRS and CDR2 is YFSETQ. The length of the CDR3 is 14 residues. This TCR was recovered from an adult with an advanced solid tumor such as melanoma, head and neck, liver or kidney cancer. The sample here was CD4+ or CD8+ T cells sorted from blood, taken in a trial of the OX40 agonist ivuxolimab. The chain couples TRBV5-1 to TRBJ2-5; D is perhaps TRBD1 (6 bases). The CDR3, as DNA: TGCGCCAGCAGCTTAACAGGGAACCAAGAGACCCAGTACTTC. Translating gives CASSLTGNQETQYF. The whole variable domain, filled in from reference TRBV5-1 and TRBJ2-5, reads KAGVTQTPRYLIKTRGQQVTLSCSPISGHRSVSWYQQTPGQGLQFLFEYFSETQRNKGNFPGRFSGRQFSNSRSEMNVSTLELGDSALYLCASSLTGNQETQYFGPGTRLLVL.